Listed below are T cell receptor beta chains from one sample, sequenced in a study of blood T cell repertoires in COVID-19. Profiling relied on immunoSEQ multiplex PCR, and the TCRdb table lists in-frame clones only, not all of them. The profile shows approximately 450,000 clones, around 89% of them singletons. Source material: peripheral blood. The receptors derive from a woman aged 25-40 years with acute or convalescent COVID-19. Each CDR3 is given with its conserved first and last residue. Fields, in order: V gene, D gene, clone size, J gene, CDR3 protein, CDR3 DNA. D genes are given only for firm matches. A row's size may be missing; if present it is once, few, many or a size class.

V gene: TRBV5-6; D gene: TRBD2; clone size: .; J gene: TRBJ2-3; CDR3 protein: CASSLASLAGGREDTQYF; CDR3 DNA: TGTGCCAGCAGCTTGGCCAGTCTAGCGGGGGGTCGGGAAGATACGCAGTATTTT
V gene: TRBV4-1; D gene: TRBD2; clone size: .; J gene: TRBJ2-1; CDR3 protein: CASSDPGAGGYNEQFF; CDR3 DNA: TGCGCCAGCAGCGACCCTGGGGCGGGGGGATACAATGAGCAGTTCTTC
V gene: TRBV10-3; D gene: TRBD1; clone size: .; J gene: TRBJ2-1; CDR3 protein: CAIRGTGVDEQFF; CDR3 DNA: TGTGCCATCAGGGGGACAGGGGTTGATGAGCAGTTCTTC
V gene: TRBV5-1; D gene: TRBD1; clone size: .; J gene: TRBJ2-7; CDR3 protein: CASSFGQGAQNEQYF; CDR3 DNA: TGCGCCAGCAGCTTCGGACAGGGGGCGCAAAACGAGCAGTACTTC
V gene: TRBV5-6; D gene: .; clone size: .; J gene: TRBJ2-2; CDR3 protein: CASRTGQGGVGELFF; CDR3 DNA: TGTGCCAGCAGAACCGGACAGGGAGGGGTGGGGGAGCTGTTTTTT
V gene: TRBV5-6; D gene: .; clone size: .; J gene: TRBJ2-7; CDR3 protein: CASSAGQPYEQYF; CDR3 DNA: TGTGCCAGCAGCGCCGGACAGCCCTACGAGCAGTACTTC
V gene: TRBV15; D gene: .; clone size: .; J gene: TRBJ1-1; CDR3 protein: CATFEESYPHTEAFF; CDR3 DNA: TGTGCCACTTTTGAGGAGTCCTACCCCCACACTGAAGCTTTCTTT
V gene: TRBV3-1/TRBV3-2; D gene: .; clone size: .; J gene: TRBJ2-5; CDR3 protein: CASTKGRQWQETQYF; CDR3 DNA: TGTGCCAGTACTAAGGGTCGACAGTGGCAAGAGACCCAGTACTTC
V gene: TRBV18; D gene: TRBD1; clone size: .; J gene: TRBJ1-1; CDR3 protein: CASSPQSGRGNTEAFF; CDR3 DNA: TGTGCCAGCTCACCCCAGAGCGGCAGGGGGAATACTGAAGCTTTCTTT
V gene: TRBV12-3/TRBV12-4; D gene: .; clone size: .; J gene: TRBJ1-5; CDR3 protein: CASSFSGDQPQHF; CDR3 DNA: TGTGCCAGCAGTTTCTCGGGTGATCAGCCCCAGCATTTT
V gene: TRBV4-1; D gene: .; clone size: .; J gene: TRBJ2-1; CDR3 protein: CASSHNLGQFEQFF; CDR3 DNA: TGCGCCAGCAGCCACAACCTCGGACAGTTTGAGCAGTTCTTC
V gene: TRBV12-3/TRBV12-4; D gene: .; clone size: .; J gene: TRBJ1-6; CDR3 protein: CASSQGKSPLHF; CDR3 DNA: TGTGCCAGCAGCCAGGGCAAGTCACCCCTCCACTTT
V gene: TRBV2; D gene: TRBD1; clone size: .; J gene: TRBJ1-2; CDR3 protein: CASRRGQGDYGYTF; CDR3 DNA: TGTGCCAGCAGGAGAGGACAGGGTGACTATGGCTACACCTTC
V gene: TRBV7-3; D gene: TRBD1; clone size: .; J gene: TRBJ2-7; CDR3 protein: CASSLRGPGQGIDEQYF; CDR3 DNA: TGTGCCAGCAGCTTAAGGGGACCGGGACAGGGGATCGACGAGCAGTACTTC
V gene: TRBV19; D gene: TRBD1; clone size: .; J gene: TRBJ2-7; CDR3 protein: CASSVRQGIEQYF; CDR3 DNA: TGTGCCAGTAGTGTGAGACAGGGGATCGAGCAGTACTTC
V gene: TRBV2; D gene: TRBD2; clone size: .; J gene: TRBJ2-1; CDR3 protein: CASRLSGGGNNEQFF; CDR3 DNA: TGTGCCAGCAGATTAAGCGGGGGCGGTAACAATGAGCAGTTCTTC
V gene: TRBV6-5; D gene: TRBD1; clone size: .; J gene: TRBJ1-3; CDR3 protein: CASRPDRVGGNTIYF; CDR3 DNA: TGTGCCAGCAGGCCCGACAGGGTTGGTGGAAACACCATATATTTT
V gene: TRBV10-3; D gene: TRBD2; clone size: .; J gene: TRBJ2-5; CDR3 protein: CAISLGTSGEETQYF; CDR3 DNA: TGTGCCATCAGCCTCGGGACTAGCGGGGAAGAGACCCAGTACTTC
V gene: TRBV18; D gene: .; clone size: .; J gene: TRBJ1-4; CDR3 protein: CASSPPSGNEKLFF; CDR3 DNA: TGTGCCAGCTCACCACCGTCCGGGAATGAAAAACTGTTTTTT
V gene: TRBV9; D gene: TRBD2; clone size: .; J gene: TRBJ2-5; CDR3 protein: CASSPSGGGGQETQYF; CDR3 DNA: TGTGCCAGCAGCCCCAGCGGGGGGGGTGGCCAAGAGACCCAGTACTTC
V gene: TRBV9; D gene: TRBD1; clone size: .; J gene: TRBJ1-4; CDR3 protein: CASSATGGAGEKLFF; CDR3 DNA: TGTGCCAGCAGCGCCACAGGGGGCGCGGGTGAAAAACTGTTTTTT
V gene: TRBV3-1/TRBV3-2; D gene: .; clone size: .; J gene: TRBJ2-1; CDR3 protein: CASRLNGGNNEQFF; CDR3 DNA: TGTGCCAGCAGACTAAACGGGGGAAACAATGAGCAGTTCTTC
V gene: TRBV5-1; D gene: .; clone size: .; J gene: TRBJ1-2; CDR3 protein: CASSLSEGRIFSNYGYTF; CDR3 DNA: TGCGCCAGCAGCTTGAGTGAGGGAAGGATTTTTTCTAACTATGGCTACACCTTC
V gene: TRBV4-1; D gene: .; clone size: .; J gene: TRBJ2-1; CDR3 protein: CASSQGAGGQNNEQFF; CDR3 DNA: TGCGCCAGCAGCCAGGGGGCCGGGGGACAGAACAATGAGCAGTTCTTC
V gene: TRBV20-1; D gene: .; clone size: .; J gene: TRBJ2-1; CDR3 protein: CSARDLPEPVF; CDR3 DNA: TGCAGTGCTAGAGATCTCCCCGAACCGGTCTTC
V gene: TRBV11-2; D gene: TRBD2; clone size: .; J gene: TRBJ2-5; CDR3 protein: CASRVTSGGEETQYF; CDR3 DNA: TGTGCCAGCAGGGTGACTAGCGGGGGGGAAGAGACCCAGTACTTC
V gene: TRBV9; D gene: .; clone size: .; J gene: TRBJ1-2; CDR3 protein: CASSLTGGYTF; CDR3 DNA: TGTGCCAGCAGCTTAACAGGGGGCTACACCTTC
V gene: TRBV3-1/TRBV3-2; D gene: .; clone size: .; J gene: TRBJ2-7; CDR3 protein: CASSQDSGTSYDFYEQYF; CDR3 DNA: TGTGCCAGCAGCCAAGATTCCGGGACATCCTACGACTTTTACGAGCAGTACTTC
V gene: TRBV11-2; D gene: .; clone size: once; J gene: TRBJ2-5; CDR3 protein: CASSLHGVDETQYF; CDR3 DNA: TGTGCCAGCAGCTTACACGGGGTGGATGAGACCCAGTACTTC
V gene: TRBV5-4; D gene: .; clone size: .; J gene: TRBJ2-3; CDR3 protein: CASSLDTLTDTQYF; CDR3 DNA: TGTGCCAGCAGCTTGGACACCCTCACAGATACGCAGTATTTT
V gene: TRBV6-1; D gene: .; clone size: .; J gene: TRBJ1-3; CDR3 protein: CASSDRYVAGNTIYF; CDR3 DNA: TGTGCCAGCAGTGACAGGTACGTCGCTGGAAACACCATATATTTT
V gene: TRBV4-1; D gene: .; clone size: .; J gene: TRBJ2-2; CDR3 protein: CASSHLWNTGELFF; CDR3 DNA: TGCGCCAGCAGCCACCTTTGGAACACCGGGGAGCTGTTTTTT
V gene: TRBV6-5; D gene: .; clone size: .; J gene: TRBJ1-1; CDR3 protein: CASSYGGWNTEAFF; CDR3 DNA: TGTGCCAGCAGTTACGGGGGCTGGAACACTGAAGCTTTCTTT
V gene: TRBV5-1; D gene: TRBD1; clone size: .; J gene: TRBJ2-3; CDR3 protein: CASSISTGKDTQYF; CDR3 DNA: TGCGCCAGCAGCATATCGACAGGGAAGGATACGCAGTATTTT
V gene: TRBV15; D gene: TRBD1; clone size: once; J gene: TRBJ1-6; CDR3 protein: CATSGLQGATGNSPLHF; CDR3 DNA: TGTGCCACCAGCGGACTACAGGGGGCGACGGGTAATTCACCCCTCCACTTT
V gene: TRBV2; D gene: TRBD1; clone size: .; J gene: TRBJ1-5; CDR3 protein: CASTKQGGSNQPQHF; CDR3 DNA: TGTGCCAGCACTAAACAGGGGGGTAGCAATCAGCCCCAGCATTTT
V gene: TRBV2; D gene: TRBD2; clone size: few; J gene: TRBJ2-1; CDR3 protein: CASRAGGGREQFF; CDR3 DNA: TGTGCCAGCAGAGCGGGGGGGGGCCGGGAGCAGTTCTTC
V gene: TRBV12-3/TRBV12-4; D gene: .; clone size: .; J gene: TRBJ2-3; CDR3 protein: CASSPGETQYF; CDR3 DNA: TGTGCCAGCAGCCCAGGGGAGACGCAGTATTTT
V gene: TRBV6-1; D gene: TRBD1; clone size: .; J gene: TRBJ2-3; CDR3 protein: CASSESGGTGLTDTQYF; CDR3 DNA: TGTGCCAGCAGTGAATCGGGCGGGACAGGGTTGACAGATACGCAGTATTTT
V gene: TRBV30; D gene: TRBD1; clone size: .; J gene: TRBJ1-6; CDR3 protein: CAWRGTGGFSPLHF; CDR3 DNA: TGTGCCTGGAGAGGGACAGGGGGCTTTTCACCCCTCCACTTT
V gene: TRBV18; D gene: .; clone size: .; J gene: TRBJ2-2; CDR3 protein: CASSLQGQNTGELFF; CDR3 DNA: TGTGCCAGCTCACTGCAGGGGCAGAACACCGGGGAGCTGTTTTTT
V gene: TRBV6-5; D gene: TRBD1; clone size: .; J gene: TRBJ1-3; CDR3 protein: CASSRGQGSGNTIYF; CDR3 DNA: TGTGCCAGCAGTAGGGGACAGGGTTCTGGAAACACCATATATTTT
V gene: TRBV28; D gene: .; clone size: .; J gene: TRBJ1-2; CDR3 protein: CASRIVSGSGRRYGYTF; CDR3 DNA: TGTGCCAGCAGAATAGTGTCCGGGAGTGGCAGGCGCTATGGCTACACCTTC
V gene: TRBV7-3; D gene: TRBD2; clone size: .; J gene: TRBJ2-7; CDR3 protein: CASSLTWLAGIDRTYEQYF; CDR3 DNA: TGTGCCAGCAGCTTAACGTGGCTAGCGGGGATAGATCGGACCTACGAGCAGTACTTC
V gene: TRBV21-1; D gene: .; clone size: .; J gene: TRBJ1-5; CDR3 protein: CASSKRGAVDWGNQPQHF; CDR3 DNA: TGTGCCAGCAGCAAAAGGGGCGCGGTGGATTGGGGCAATCAGCCCCAGCATTTT
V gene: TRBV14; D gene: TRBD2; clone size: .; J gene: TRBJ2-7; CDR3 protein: CASSQFAGGPYEQYF; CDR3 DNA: TGTGCCAGCAGCCAATTTGCGGGGGGCCCCTACGAGCAGTACTTC
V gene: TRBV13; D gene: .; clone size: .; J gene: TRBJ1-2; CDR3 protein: CASSSGQYYGYTF; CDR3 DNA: TGTGCCAGCAGCTCCGGACAGTACTATGGCTACACCTTC
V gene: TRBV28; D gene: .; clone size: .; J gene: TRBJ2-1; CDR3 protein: CASSPGIYWEQFF; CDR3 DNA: TGTGCCAGCAGTCCGGGGATTTATTGGGAGCAGTTCTTC
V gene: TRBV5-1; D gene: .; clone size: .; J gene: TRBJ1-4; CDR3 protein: CASSLGTQPGGEKLFF; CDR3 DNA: TGCGCCAGCAGCTTGGGGACTCAACCCGGTGGTGAAAAACTGTTTTTT
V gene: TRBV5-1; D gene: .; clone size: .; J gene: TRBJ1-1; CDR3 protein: CAILSGRGTEAFF; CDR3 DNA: TGCGCAATTCTGAGCGGGAGGGGAACTGAAGCTTTCTTT
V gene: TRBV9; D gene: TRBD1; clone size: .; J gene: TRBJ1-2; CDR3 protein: CASSRILDRAGYTF; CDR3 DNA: TGTGCCAGCAGCAGAATACTAGACAGGGCTGGCTACACCTTC
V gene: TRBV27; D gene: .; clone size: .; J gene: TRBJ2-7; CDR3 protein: CASSLPGTSYEQYF; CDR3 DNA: TGTGCCAGCAGTTTACCCGGGACAAGCTACGAGCAGTACTTC
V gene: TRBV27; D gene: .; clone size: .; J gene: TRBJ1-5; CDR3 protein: CASSLWGDQPQHF; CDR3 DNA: TGTGCCAGCAGTTTGTGGGGGGATCAGCCCCAGCATTTT
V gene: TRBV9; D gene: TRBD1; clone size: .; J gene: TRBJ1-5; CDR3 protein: CASSPGTAKGPHQPQHF; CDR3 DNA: TGTGCCAGCAGCCCCGGGACAGCCAAAGGACCTCATCAGCCCCAGCATTTT
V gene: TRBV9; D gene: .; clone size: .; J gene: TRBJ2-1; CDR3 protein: CASSVDTAWRNEQFF; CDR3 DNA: TGTGCCAGCAGCGTAGACACCGCCTGGAGGAATGAGCAGTTCTTC
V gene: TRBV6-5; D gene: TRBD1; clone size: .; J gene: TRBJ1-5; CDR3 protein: CASSYNRGPGQPQHF; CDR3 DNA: TGTGCCAGCAGTTACAACAGGGGGCCGGGTCAGCCCCAGCATTTT
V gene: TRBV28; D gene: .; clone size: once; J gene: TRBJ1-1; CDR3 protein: CASRNRAANTEAFF; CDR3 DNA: TGTGCCAGCAGAAACAGGGCCGCGAACACTGAAGCTTTCTTT
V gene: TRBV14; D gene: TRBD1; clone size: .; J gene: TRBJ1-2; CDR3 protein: CASSRSGQAKANYGYTF; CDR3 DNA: TGTGCCAGCAGCCGTAGTGGACAGGCGAAAGCTAACTATGGCTACACCTTC
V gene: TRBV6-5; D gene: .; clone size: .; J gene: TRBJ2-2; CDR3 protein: CASTQPGKTGELFF; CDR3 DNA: TGTGCCAGCACACAACCGGGGAAAACCGGGGAGCTGTTTTTT